The sequence of this T cell receptor beta chain was determined in a study of technical replicates of blood from a few donors. This clone showed up just once. Libraries were prepared by immunoSEQ multiplex PCR; TCRdb keeps only in-frame clonotypes and omits some of them. The sample includes tens of thousands of clones, roughly nine tenths of them seen just once. CDR1 SGHTA and CDR2 FQGNSA come from the germline V gene. This CDR3 spans 15 amino acids. V was trimmed by 0 bases and J by 7 bases, leaving 14 bases between them. This rearrangement joins TRBV7-2 to TRBJ2-3, with D uncertain. Sequencing was performed on PBMCs. The source of this sequence is a human donor in good health. Some clones in this sample may be carry-over from other donors' samples. CDR3 residues: CASSLALGATNTQYF. The CDR3 DNA sequence: TGTGCCAGCAGCTTAGCGCTTGGAGCTACAAATACGCAGTATTTT.